Presented here are 16 T cell receptor beta chains from one specimen sequenced in a study of T-cell reconstitution after alpha-beta-depleted transplantation in children (dated by TCRdb to the mid-2010s). The library was obtained by PCR. Sequenced on an Illumina HiSeq 2500. TCR library preparation used molecular barcoding, with unique molecular identifiers applied to normalize quantification of the TCRbeta repertoire. TCRdb trimmed public reads at Q25 via fastp, called clones via MiXCR and kept in-frame beta chains. When rows share a CDR3 protein, they turn into one entry using the most common DNA and genes. In this sample the table shows 550,000 to 800,000 distinct CDR3 sequences, about an eighth of which occur a single time. Jointly, the top ten make up about 0.79% of the sample. Interpreted using the paper, the treatment or condition label stands for: allogeneic hematopoietic cell transplantation with graft depleted of TCRalphabeta T cells and CD19 B cells.

The material sequenced was PBMCs, taken before TCRalphabeta/CD19-depleted stem cell transplant. These receptors came from a girl aged 2 to 9 with congenital amegakaryocytic thrombocytopenia, due to receive a stem cell transplant.

This clonotype has more than one count but fewer than ten. The chain recombines TRBV28 with TRBJ2-5, with TRBD1 as a possible D gene (5 bases). CDR3 length: 13 amino acids. Germline V CDR1 and CDR2: MDHEN, SYDVKM. V was trimmed by 1 base and J by 10 bases, leaving 13 bases between them. The CDR3 nucleotides read TGTGCCAGCAGTTTATTAGTGGAACAGGTCCAGTACTTC. This gives the protein CASSLLVEQVQYF.

This clonotype was recorded at least ten times. The rearrangement links TRBV29-1 to TRBJ2-7; D not certain. This CDR3 spans 13 amino acids. The germline V gene encodes CDR1 SQVTM and CDR2 ANQGSEA. Trimming removed 5 bases at V and 0 bases at J, with 11 bases between. CDR3: CSVTGRTSYEQYF. In nucleotides, the CDR3 is TGCAGCGTTACTGGCCGGACCTCCTACGAGCAGTACTTC.

This clonotype has ten or more counts. This chain connects TRBV5-1 to TRBJ2-7; 10 bases match TRBD2. CDR1 and CDR2 from the germline V gene are SGHRS and YFSETQ. V lost 0 bases and J lost 6; bases outside the gene matches: 6. The CDR3 loop spans 15 amino acids. This CDR3 is CASSLASSGRFEQYF. In DNA, the CDR3 is TGCGCCAGCAGCTTGGCCTCTAGCGGGAGATTCGAGCAGTACTTC.

The rearrangement links TRBV27 to TRBJ2-7; TRBD1 is a possible D gene (6 bases). CDR1 MNHEY and CDR2 SMNVEV come from the germline V gene (reference sequence). The CDR3 spans 15 residues. Trimming removed 5 bases from V and 3 bases from J, with 17 bases in between. For the CDR3, the DNA is TGTGCCAGCAGTAGGGGGTCGGGCGTAAGCTACGAGCAGTACTTC. Translation: CASSRGSGVSYEQYF.

In its sample, this clonotype was seen many times. The chain employs TRBV10-3 and TRBJ2-3; tentatively, D is TRBD1 (6 bases). The germline V gene has CDR1 ENHRY and CDR2 SYGVKD. V lost 2 bases and J 6 bases, leaving 12 bases between the germline ends. This CDR3 is built from 14 residues. CDR3 sequence reads: CAISEIGGGDTQYF. The CDR3 coding sequence is TGTGCCATCAGTGAGATAGGGGGTGGTGATACGCAGTATTTT.

This clonotype has a count of ten or more. The chain links TRBV29-1 to TRBJ1-1; the D is unclear. CDR1 and CDR2 (germline): SQVTM, ANQGSEA. The CDR3 runs 11 residues. Trimming left V 0 bases short and J 8 bases short, with 7 bases between. CDR3 residues: CSVEDLSEAFF. The CDR3 coding sequence is TGCAGCGTTGAAGATCTTAGCGAAGCTTTCTTT.

Note on this clonotype: Compared with germline, one end of the junction differs, possibly owing to a read error. The chain combines TRBV19 with TRBJ2-3; D perhaps matches TRBD2 (6 bases). The V gene's germline CDR1 is LNHDA and CDR2 SQIVND (reference sequence). There are 16 residues in the CDR3. Written as DNA, the CDR3 is TGTGCCAGTAGTATAGATGGGGCGGGAAGCACAGATACGCATTATTTT. Translation gives CASSIDGAGSTDTHYF.

This clonotype was detected a few times. This chain uses TRBV15 with TRBJ2-7; 9 nucleotides line up with TRBD2. Germline V gene sequence: CDR1 LNHNV, CDR2 YYDKDF (reference sequence). After removal of 6 bases from V and 3 bases from J, the junction contained 12 bases not matched to a gene. The CDR3 is 16 amino acids. This CDR3 reads CATSIYPTSGFYEQYF. The CDR3 DNA reads TGTGCCACCAGTATCTATCCGACTAGCGGCTTCTACGAGCAGTACTTC.

The chain is built from TRBV11-2 and TRBJ2-2; D might be TRBD2 (6 bases). In germline, CDR1 is SGHAT, CDR2 FQNNGV. The CDR3 loop spans 17 amino acids. The V gene lost 5 bases and the J gene lost 4 bases, with 20 bases spanning the gap. The CDR3 is CASSLTRLGRFTGELFF. CDR3 nucleotide sequence: TGTGCCAGCAGCCTAACCCGACTAGGAAGGTTCACCGGGGAGCTGTTTTTT.

This clonotype has a handful of counts. V gene TRBV4-1 combines with J gene TRBJ2-2, with D possibly called TRBD1 or TRBD2 (6 bases each). The V gene lost 3 bases and the J gene lost 6 bases, with 17 bases spanning the gap. The germline gives CDR1 MGHRA, CDR2 YSYEKL. The CDR3 is 16 residues long. CDR3 coding DNA: TGCGCCAGCAGCCACATTCCGGGGGCATCCTCCGGGGAGCTGTTTTTT. Encoded protein: CASSHIPGASSGELFF.

For this clonotype: A much larger clone sits a single nucleotide away, making a read error possible. This chain connects TRBV5-5 to TRBJ1-3; weak D call: TRBD1 (6 bases). The CDR3 spans 15 residues. CDR1 is SGHKS, CDR2 YYEKEE, per germline (reference sequence). This chain's CDR3 is CASSEQGLSGNNIYF. The CDR3 DNA reads as TGTGCCAGCAGCGAACAGGGACTCTCTGGAAACAACATATATTTT. Drawing the rest from reference TRBV5-5 and TRBJ1-3, the complete variable domain is DAGVTQSPTHLIKTRGQQVTLRCSPISGHKSVSWYQQVLGQGPQFIFQYYEKEERGRGNFPDRFSARQFPNYSSELNVNALLLGDSALYLCASSEQGLSGNNIYFGEGSWLTVV.

In regard to this clonotype: A much larger clone differs from this one at a single base, so this may be a read error. The chain has TRBV28 and TRBJ2-4; a possible D gene is TRBD2 (6 bases). The V end was cut by 5 bases, the J end by 8 bases, with 16 bases between. Germline CDR1 MDHEN, CDR2 SYDVKM. The CDR3 contains 14 residues. The CDR3 sequence is CASSMTRGFDIQYF. In DNA, the CDR3 is TGTGCCAGCAGTATGACTAGGGGTTTTGACATTCAGTACTTC.

The sample holds a few counts of this clonotype. The CDR3 nucleotides are TGCAGTGCTAGAGATCAGGGGATGAACACTGAAGCTTTCTTT. It yields the protein CSARDQGMNTEAFF. J is TRBJ1-1 and V is TRBV20-1; D might be TRBD1 (6 bases). This CDR3 region has 14 residues. Trimming shortened V by 0 bases and J by 0 bases, and 8 bases separated the two germline ends. Germline V lookup: CDR1 DFQATT, CDR2 SNEGSKA (reference sequence).

This clonotype came up a few times. This chain joins TRBV6-5 and TRBJ2-2; the D gene is possibly TRBD1 (5 bases). Germline V gene sequence: CDR1 MNHEY, CDR2 SVGAGI. The CDR3 covers 14 residues. V gave up 0 bases and J gave up 7 bases, with 9 bases separating them. The CDR3 DNA reads TGTGCCAGCAGTTACTCGAAAGGGGACGGGGAGCTGTTTTTT. Protein: CASSYSKGDGELFF.

This clonotype came up many times. The chain has TRBV20-1 and TRBJ2-7; D is possibly TRBD2 (5 bases). This CDR3 is built from 12 residues. V was trimmed by 5 bases and J by 4 bases, leaving 12 bases between them. In germline, CDR1 is DFQATT, CDR2 SNEGSKA (reference sequence). The CDR3 nucleotides are TGCAGTGCTGCGGCCGCGGGTTACGAGCAGTACTTC. Protein product: CSAAAAGYEQYF.

This clonotype was observed a handful of times. The chain combines TRBV9 with TRBJ2-7; the match to TRBD1 covers 9 bases. The CDR3 runs 16 residues. V lost 3 bases, J lost 5 bases, and 12 bases stayed unmatched. CDR1 and CDR2 (germline): SGDLS, YYNGEE. The CDR3 is CASSAAGGQGKNEQYF. In DNA form, the CDR3 reads TGTGCCAGCAGCGCCGCCGGGGGACAGGGTAAAAACGAGCAGTACTTC.